The clone carrying this TCR beta chain was observed at least ten times. All patients reached thyroid surgery having received no treatment beforehand. This entry comes from a study of metastatic and nonmetastatic thyroid tumors. Via MiXCR, TCRdb re-called the PCR reads. The table shows around 30,000 clones, with more than 20% occurring only once. Material: blood. The TCR was taken from a female donor with papillary thyroid cancer or a benign thyroid nodule (not recorded which). Some clones in this sample may be carry-over from other donors' samples.

DNA of the CDR3: TGTGCCAGCAGCTTGGCGGGAGGGCCCTTGGTGAATGAGCAGTTCTTC. This encodes CASSLAGGPLVNEQFF. The chain employs TRBV7-9 and TRBJ2-1; TRBD2 matches 9 bases. Germline V gives CDR1 SEHNR, CDR2 FQNEAQ (reference sequence). The CDR3 has 16 residues. V shed 3 bases, J shed 7 bases, and the junction held 10 bases outside the gene matches.